A single sample gave rise to the 20 T cell receptor beta chains below, sequenced in a study of T cell responses to AZD1222 COVID-19 vaccine. Repertoires were generated with immunoSEQ multiplex PCR, while TCRdb's copy carries only in-frame clones and drops some. The table shows around 150,000 clones, with roughly nine tenths occurring only once. The specimen was peripheral blood, collected 28 days after the second AZD1222 dose. The origin of the receptors is an adult who received the AZD1222 COVID-19 vaccine.

The chain recombines TRBV18 with TRBJ1-2, with 7 bases that match TRBD1. CDR1 and CDR2 from the germline V gene are KGHSH and LQKENI. J lost 1 base, V lost 6 bases, and 8 bases had no gene match. This CDR3 has 15 amino acids. The CDR3 loop is CASSPGTDNNYGYTF. The CDR3 DNA reads TGTGCCAGCTCGCCTGGGACAGATAATAACTATGGCTACACCTTC.

This chain's CDR3 is CASSQGFFGTGATNEKLFF. In nucleotides, the CDR3 is TGTGCCAGCAGCCAAGGTTTCTTCGGGACAGGGGCAACTAATGAAAAACTGTTTTTT. The chain carries TRBV4-2 and TRBJ1-4; 10 bases map to TRBD1. There are 19 residues in the CDR3. The germline V gene encodes CDR1 LGHNA and CDR2 YNFKEQ. The V and J ends lost 1 base and 0 bases, in that order; junction bases with no gene match: 8.

This clone was observed once. The CDR3 protein is CASMSGRGRTEAFF. CDR3 nucleotide sequence: TGTGCCAGCATGTCCGGCAGGGGGCGAACTGAAGCTTTCTTT. The chain links TRBV28 to TRBJ1-1, with 8 bases lining up with TRBD1. J was trimmed by 5 bases and V by 7 bases; bases with no gene match: 9. CDR3 length equals 14 residues. Germline-derived CDR1 and CDR2 are MDHEN and SYDVKM.

A word on this clone: At one of its ends the junction is not consistent with the germline gene, which may arise from a read error. V and J are TRBV27 and TRBJ1-1, with 12 positions matching TRBD1. CDR1 is MNHEY and CDR2 is SMNVEV in the germline V gene (reference sequence). This CDR3 spans 16 amino acids. CDR3 in amino acids: CASSVRDRGPNTEAFF. Written as DNA, the CDR3 is TGTGCCAGCAGTGTACGGGACAGGGGGCCCAACACTGAAGCTTTCTTC.

The genes are TRBV3-1 (or the pseudogene TRBV3-2) and TRBJ2-3, with 7 bases fitting TRBD1. CDR1 LGHDT and CDR2 YNNKEL come from the germline V gene (reference sequence). V gave up 4 bases and J gave up 0 bases; unmatched junction bases: 4. This CDR3 has 15 amino acids. CDR3 loop: CASSRDSSSTDTQYF. The DNA for the CDR3 is TGTGCCAGCAGCCGGGACAGTTCTAGCACAGATACGCAGTATTTT.

J is TRBJ2-1 and V is TRBV5-5; TRBD2 matches 8 bases. The CDR3 totals 15 residues. Germline V CDR1 and CDR2: SGHKS, YYEKEE (reference sequence). After removal of 4 bases from V and 5 bases from J, the junction contained 8 bases not matched to a gene. Here the CDR3 reads CASSPVGGGHNEQFF. The CDR3 bases are TGTGCCAGCAGCCCCGTCGGGGGGGGCCACAATGAGCAGTTCTTC.

This clone has only one observation. The V and J genes are TRBV19 and TRBJ2-3; 13 nucleotides align to TRBD2. Germline-derived CDR1 and CDR2 are LNHDA and SQIVND (reference sequence). V was pared by 5 bases and J by 4 bases, with 6 bases of the junction left unmatched. The CDR3 covers 16 residues. The CDR3 DNA reads TGTGCCAGTAGTCCGTGGACTAGCGGGAGATCAGATACGCAGTATTTT. The encoded protein is CASSPWTSGRSDTQYF.

V gene TRBV10-3 combines with J gene TRBJ1-1, with D maybe TRBD1 (5 bases). Germline CDR1 reads ENHRY; CDR2 reads SYGVKD. The CDR3 contains 13 residues. Trimming pared 5 bases from V and 2 bases from J, leaving 9 bases between. Here the CDR3 reads CAISTRDNTEAFF. The CDR3 DNA follows: TGTGCCATCAGTACCAGGGATAACACTGAAGCTTTCTTT.

The chain combines TRBV5-6 with TRBJ2-7; maybe TRBD1 (6 bases). The CDR3 covers 15 residues. CDR1 is SGHDT and CDR2 is YYEEEE in the germline V gene. V lost 1 base, J lost 5 bases, and 16 bases lay in between. CDR3 in amino acids: CASSLFSHRDHEQYF. CDR3 nucleotide sequence: TGTGCCAGCAGCTTGTTTTCGCACAGGGACCACGAGCAGTACTTC.

This clone was counted between two and nine times. This chain joins TRBV11-3 and TRBJ2-1, with 9 bases lining up with TRBD2. Unmatched junction bases numbered 9, after V lost 5 bases and J lost 4 bases. The CDR3 is made up of 16 amino acids. The germline V gene has CDR1 SGHNT and CDR2 YENEEA. The CDR3 bases are TGTGCCAGCAGCCCCAGACGGCTAGCGGGATACAATGAGCAGTTCTTC. It yields the protein CASSPRRLAGYNEQFF. The entire variable domain, with the rest obtained from reference TRBV11-3 and TRBJ2-1, is as follows: EAGVVQSPRYKIIEKKQPVAFWCNPISGHNTLYWYLQNLGQGPELLIRYENEEAVDDSQLPKDRFSAERLKGVDSTLKIQPAELGDSAVYLCASSPRRLAGYNEQFFGPGTRLTVL.

The rearrangement joins TRBV2 to TRBJ2-7; 8 bases are a match to TRBD2. Germline lookup yields CDR1 SNHLY and CDR2 FYNNEI. This CDR3 is 14 amino acids long. Unmatched junction bases numbered 10, after V lost 6 bases and J lost 6 bases. The CDR3 DNA follows: TGTGCCAGCAGGGGAGTAGCGGGATTGTCCGAGCAGTACTTC. The encoded protein is CASRGVAGLSEQYF.

The V and J genes are TRBV10-3 and TRBJ2-1; TRBD1 matches 9 bases. Looked up from germline, CDR1 is ENHRY and CDR2 is SYGVKD. The CDR3 has 15 amino acids. The V and J ends lost 6 bases and 0 bases, in that order; junction bases with no gene match: 3. CDR3 in DNA: TGTGCCATCAGAGCGGACAGGGGCTCCTACAATGAGCAGTTCTTC. As protein: CAIRADRGSYNEQFF.

V and J are TRBV6-5 and TRBJ1-1, with TRBD1 as a possible D gene (6 bases). V lost 5 bases to trimming and J lost 8 bases, with 12 bases between them. The germline V gene encodes CDR1 MNHEY and CDR2 SVGAGI. There are 12 residues in the CDR3. CDR3 in amino acids: CASSPQGPEAFF. The CDR3 DNA reads as TGTGCCAGCAGTCCACAGGGCCCCGAAGCTTTCTTT.

The sample holds one count of this clone. The chain employs TRBV6-1 and TRBJ2-6; the D gene is possibly TRBD2 (5 bases). CDR1 is MNHNS and CDR2 is SASEGT in the germline V gene. The CDR3 contains 16 residues. Trimming removed 4 bases from V and 9 bases from J, with 19 bases in between. In nucleotides, the CDR3 is TGTGCCAGCAGTGGCGGGTATCGGATTTTGGTCAACGTCCTGACTTTC. Amino acids: CASSGGYRILVNVLTF.

The chain is built from TRBV29-1 and TRBJ1-1; D is unresolved. The CDR3 length is 11 residues. Germline CDR1 and CDR2: SQVTM and ANQGSEA. The ends were cut back, 7 bases at V and 7 bases at J, with 13 bases in the middle. This CDR3 reads CSARTGYEAFF. The CDR3 DNA sequence: TGCAGCGCCCGTACGGGGTATGAAGCTTTCTTT.

This rearrangement joins TRBV7-3 to TRBJ1-1, with a tentative D call TRBD1 (5 bases). This CDR3 comprises 13 residues. Trimming took off 4 bases at V and 11 bases at J, with 17 bases between the two ends. CDR1 is SGHTA and CDR2 is FQGTGA in the germline V gene. The CDR3 loop reads CASSSQGGRGAFF. The CDR3 DNA reads TGTGCCAGCAGCTCCCAGGGAGGCCGTGGGGCTTTCTTT.

This chain uses TRBV5-8 with TRBJ1-5; 9 nucleotides align to TRBD1. After removal of 1 base from V and 3 bases from J, the junction contained 8 bases not matched to a gene. The CDR3 covers 17 residues. CDR1 and CDR2 from the germline V gene are SGHTS and YDEGEE. CDR3 sequence: CASSLPDRGGLNQPQHF. The CDR3 nucleotides are TGTGCCAGCAGCTTGCCGGACAGGGGTGGCCTCAATCAGCCCCAGCATTTT.

CDR3 protein: CASSQDIAGGQGQFF. CDR3 bases: TGTGCCAGCAGCCAAGATATAGCGGGGGGGCAAGGGCAGTTCTTC. The chain combines TRBV3-1 (or the pseudogene TRBV3-2) with TRBJ2-1, with 11 bases matching TRBD2. CDR1 LGHDT and CDR2 YNNKEL come from the germline V gene (reference sequence). Trimming took 0 bases from V and 12 from J; bases not matched to a gene: 7. The CDR3 contains 15 residues.

The chain joins TRBV28 to TRBJ2-1, with a possible D match to TRBD1 (6 bases). This CDR3 is built from 15 residues. Germline V gene data show CDR1 as MDHEN and CDR2 as SYDVKM. Trimming cost V 5 bases and J 9 bases, with 20 bases left between them. CDR3 DNA sequence: TGTGCCAGCAGTATTTACCGGGACAACAAGGGTGAGCAGTTCTTC. It translates to CASSIYRDNKGEQFF.

In its sample, this clone was seen a few times. V is TRBV5-4 and J is TRBJ2-1, with 8 bases that match TRBD2. The CDR3 length is 18 residues. The germline V gene has CDR1 SGHNT and CDR2 YYREEE (reference sequence). V shed 4 bases and J 5 bases; nucleotides not matched to a gene: 17. CDR3 protein: CASSMTTVAGSAHNEQFF. Written as DNA, the CDR3 is TGTGCCAGCAGCATGACGACTGTAGCGGGAAGTGCGCACAATGAGCAGTTCTTC.